The 30 T cell receptor beta chains in this list originate from one sample, sequenced in a study of blood T cells in healthy people across ages. Combining a sample-barcoded 5' primer with a J-beta primer mix, a second PCR ran for 7 to 11 cycles. One entry per CDR3 protein, called by TCRdb with MiXCR from the 5' RACE reads. In the table there are under 800,000 distinct CDR3 sequences, 43% of which are singletons. The sequenced sample was blood. Receptors were obtained from a woman aged 55-75 years in good health.

The rearrangement uses TRBV7-2 and TRBJ2-1; D may correspond to TRBD1 or TRBD2 (6 bases each). The CDR3 has 14 residues. Germline loops: CDR1 SGHTA, CDR2 FQGNSA. V shed 3 bases and J shed 10 bases, with 16 bases lying between them. CDR3 sequence: CASSLDSGAGEQFF. As DNA, the CDR3 is TGTGCCAGCAGCTTGGATTCGGGGGCAGGGGAGCAGTTCTTC.

This chain links TRBV29-1 with TRBJ2-7; no clear D gene. The CDR3 consists of 13 residues. Trimming removed 4 bases from V and 7 bases from J, with 17 bases in between. Germline V gene lookup returns CDR1 SQVTM and CDR2 ANQGSEA. This CDR3 is CSVGQIGSKEQYF. CDR3 DNA: TGCAGCGTTGGCCAAATAGGGTCGAAAGAGCAGTACTTC.

V gene TRBV5-1 combines with J gene TRBJ2-1; 9 bases line up with TRBD2. The CDR3 sequence is 15 residues long. Germline CDR1 reads SGHRS; CDR2 reads YFSETQ. V shed 3 bases and J 5 bases; nucleotides not matched to a gene: 6. CDR3 bases: TGCGCCAGCAGCTGGGGGACTAGCTCAAACAATGAGCAGTTCTTC. It codes for CASSWGTSSNNEQFF.

As regards this clonotype: Relative to the germline gene, one junction end is altered; a read error may explain this. CDR3 protein: CSARDLAANDGYTF. The DNA of the CDR3 is TGCAGTGCTAGAGATTTGGCAGCTAACGATGGCTACACCTTC. This chain connects TRBV20-1 to TRBJ1-2; D is ambiguous. CDR1 and CDR2 (germline): DFQATT, SNEGSKA (reference sequence). The CDR3 extends over 14 amino acids.

In this sample, this clonotype turned up a few times. V gene TRBV5-5 combines with J gene TRBJ2-1; tentative D call: TRBD1 (6 bases). Trimming left V 0 bases short and J 8 bases short, with 12 bases between. Germline V lookup: CDR1 SGHKS, CDR2 YYEKEE (reference sequence). This CDR3 contains 14 residues. The CDR3 spells CASSLAHREDEQFF. The CDR3 region has the DNA TGTGCCAGCAGCTTGGCCCACAGGGAAGATGAGCAGTTCTTC. The full variable domain, rest sourced from reference TRBV5-5 and TRBJ2-1, is DAGVTQSPTHLIKTRGQQVTLRCSPISGHKSVSWYQQVLGQGPQFIFQYYEKEERGRGNFPDRFSARQFPNYSSELNVNALLLGDSALYLCASSLAHREDEQFFGPGTRLTVL.

This chain joins TRBV20-1 and TRBJ2-1; TRBD2 matches 8 bases. The CDR3 covers 15 residues. The trim removed 5 bases at V and 2 bases at J, leaving 8 bases unmatched. From germline, CDR1 is DFQATT and CDR2 SNEGSKA (reference sequence). The CDR3 DNA sequence: TGCAGTGCTGGACTTACGGGACTAGCCTACAATGAGCAGTTCTTC. Its protein product is CSAGLTGLAYNEQFF.

The rearrangement uses TRBV4-2 and TRBJ2-4; 11 nucleotides match TRBD2. The CDR3 length is 17 residues. Germline trimming cut 4 bases from V and 13 bases from J; bases unmatched to any gene: 18. The germline gives CDR1 LGHNA, CDR2 YNFKEQ. The CDR3 nucleotides are TGTGCCAGCAGCCTTCACTCTAGCGGGGGGCTACTGAGGGAGCAGTACTTC. Its protein product is CASSLHSSGGLLREQYF.

There are many counts of this clonotype. The chain carries TRBV29-1 and TRBJ1-1; no definite D call. Germline values: CDR1 SQVTM, CDR2 ANQGSEA. Trimming took 8 bases from V and 5 from J, leaving 27 bases between them. The CDR3 extends over 16 amino acids. CDR3: CSSIIRVPGGLTEAFF. The CDR3 nucleotides are TGCAGCTCCATTATCCGGGTCCCCGGCGGGTTGACTGAAGCTTTCTTT.

The V call is TRBV4-2, the J call TRBJ2-1; TRBD2 aligns across 9 bases. The germline V gene encodes CDR1 LGHNA and CDR2 YNFKEQ. Trimming took 0 bases from V and 8 from J; bases not matched to a gene: 5. The CDR3 totals 15 residues. The CDR3: CASSQERLAVHEQFF. CDR3 DNA sequence: TGTGCCAGCAGCCAAGAGAGACTAGCGGTCCATGAGCAGTTCTTC.

This clonotype was counted between two and nine times. The gene calls are TRBV20-1 and TRBJ2-1; no reliable D call. The CDR3 runs 15 residues. Germline V gene data show CDR1 as DFQATT and CDR2 as SNEGSKA (reference sequence). The DNA for the CDR3 is TGCAGCGCAAGAGACCGTGGCGGTATCTACAATGAGCAGTTCTTC. Residues: CSARDRGGIYNEQFF.

This clonotype was seen only a few times. This sequence joins TRBV11-3 and TRBJ2-5; TRBD2 agrees at 11 bases. The CDR3 contains 15 residues. Unmatched junction bases numbered 6, after V lost 3 bases and J lost 6 bases. CDR1 and CDR2 (germline): SGHNT, YENEEA. CDR3: CASSFSGTSGQTQYF. CDR3 nucleotides: TGTGCCAGCAGCTTCAGCGGGACTAGCGGACAGACCCAGTACTTC. Combining the CDR3 with reference TRBV11-3 and TRBJ2-5 gives the whole variable domain EAGVVQSPRYKIIEKKQPVAFWCNPISGHNTLYWYLQNLGQGPELLIRYENEEAVDDSQLPKDRFSAERLKGVDSTLKIQPAELGDSAVYLCASSFSGTSGQTQYFGPGTRLLVL.

This clonotype has ten or more counts. J is TRBJ1-1 and V is TRBV20-1; 7 positions match TRBD1. From germline, CDR1 is DFQATT and CDR2 SNEGSKA (reference sequence). CDR3 size: 12 residues. The V and J ends lost 6 bases and 1 base, in that order; junction bases with no gene match: 2. Written as DNA, the CDR3 is TGCAGTGCCCGACAGGGGAACACTGAAGCTTTCTTT. Translated, it gives CSARQGNTEAFF.

The genes are TRBV9 and TRBJ1-5, with 9 bases matching TRBD1. The CDR3 is 15 amino acids. With V trimmed by 3 bases and J by 5 bases, 6 bases remained unmatched. Germline assignment: CDR1 SGDLS and CDR2 YYNGEE. The CDR3 here is CASSGTGGLDQPQHF. In DNA, the CDR3 is TGTGCCAGCAGCGGTACAGGGGGCTTGGATCAGCCCCAGCATTTT.

In regard to this clonotype: Being one base from a much bigger clone, this may be a read error. The rearrangement uses TRBV29-1 and TRBJ2-1; 10 nucleotides line up with TRBD2. The J call may be wrong; the DNA end is better matched by TRBJ2-7. The CDR3 length is 14 residues. Germline V gene data show CDR1 as SQVTM and CDR2 as ANQGSEA. The CDR3 reads CSVGSLAGDNEQYF. DNA of the CDR3: TGCAGCGTTGGTAGTCTAGCGGGGGACAATGAGCAGTACTTC.

The table lists this clonotype with a few counts. The chain combines TRBV7-2 with TRBJ2-2; 8 nucleotides align to TRBD1. This CDR3 is built from 15 residues. Germline CDR1 reads SGHTA; CDR2 reads FQGNSA. Trimming at V came to 4 bases and at J to 0 bases, leaving 1 base not matched to a gene. The CDR3 DNA reads TGTGCCAGCAGCTCGGACAGGGCGAACACCGGGGAGCTGTTTTTT. Translation: CASSSDRANTGELFF.

This chain uses TRBV28 with TRBJ2-5; D gene ambiguous. V was pared by 9 bases and J by 11 bases, with 22 bases between. In germline, CDR1 is MDHEN, CDR2 SYDVKM. The CDR3 sequence is 13 residues long. CDR3 residues: CASSGAPLYGQYF. The CDR3 coding sequence is TGTGCCAGTTCAGGTGCTCCCCTCTACGGGCAGTACTTC.

The rearrangement links TRBV6-2 or TRBV6-3 to TRBJ2-1; 8 nucleotides align to TRBD2. Per the germline V gene, CDR1 is MNHEY and CDR2 is SVGEGT. The V segment lost 5 bases and the J segment 13 bases; nucleotides outside the gene matches: 13. CDR3 size: 14 residues. The CDR3 DNA is TGTGCCAGCAGTCTCGGACTAGCCCTGGGTACCCAGTTCTTC. Protein sequence: CASSLGLALGTQFF.

The gene calls are TRBV7-2 and TRBJ2-4; D is perhaps TRBD2 (6 bases). Germline CDR1 is SGHTA and CDR2 is FQGNSA. Trimming removed 1 base from V and 9 bases from J, with 19 bases in between. The CDR3 extends over 16 amino acids. The CDR3 here is CASSLVPPGGYSIQYF. CDR3 nucleotide sequence: TGTGCCAGCAGCTTAGTCCCCCCCGGGGGTTATAGCATTCAGTACTTC.

The V gene is TRBV20-1, the J gene TRBJ2-3, with a weak D call TRBD2 (5 bases). Per the germline V gene, CDR1 is DFQATT and CDR2 is SNEGSKA (reference sequence). The CDR3 consists of 16 residues. V dropped 0 bases and J dropped 2 bases, with 15 bases sitting between them. The CDR3 coding sequence is TGCAGTGCTAGAGATTGGGCGCGGAGGTACACAGATACGCAGTATTTT. It encodes CSARDWARRYTDTQYF.

This clonotype was detected only a few times. The rearrangement uses TRBV7-9 and TRBJ2-6, with TRBD1 identical over 8 bases. Germline V gene lookup returns CDR1 SEHNR and CDR2 FQNEAQ (reference sequence). The CDR3 loop spans 18 amino acids. V gave up 1 base and J gave up 0 bases; unmatched junction bases: 5. The CDR3 DNA sequence: TGTGCCAGCAGCTTAGTCGGAACAGGGGGCTCTGGGGCCAACGTCCTGACTTTC. Encoded protein: CASSLVGTGGSGANVLTF.

The J gene is TRBJ2-5, the V gene TRBV2; 7 bases match TRBD1. Germline loops: CDR1 SNHLY, CDR2 FYNNEI. The CDR3 has 13 amino acids. V lost 5 bases, J lost 4 bases, and 4 bases stayed unmatched. CDR3 protein: CASSYNRGETQYF. In DNA form, the CDR3 reads TGTGCCAGCAGTTACAACAGGGGAGAGACCCAGTACTTC.

This clonotype occurred a few times. This chain connects TRBV19 to TRBJ1-4; weak D call: TRBD1 (5 bases). V dropped 1 base and J dropped 8 bases, with 14 bases sitting between them. Germline V lookup: CDR1 LNHDA, CDR2 SQIVND (reference sequence). The CDR3 extends over 15 amino acids. The CDR3 DNA reads as TGTGCCAGTAGTATAGTTGGGACGAAAGGGGAAAAACTGTTTTTT. It translates to CASSIVGTKGEKLFF.

This chain uses TRBV18 with TRBJ2-3; 8 nucleotides align to TRBD2. The CDR3 loop spans 15 amino acids. The J segment lost 4 bases and the V segment lost 0 bases, leaving 3 bases of the junction unmatched. CDR1 and CDR2 (germline): KGHSH, LQKENI. The CDR3 loop is CASSPPSGGSDTQYF. The CDR3 coding sequence is TGTGCCAGCTCACCACCGAGCGGGGGATCAGATACGCAGTATTTT.

CDR3: CSAEGLAGGSGETQYF. The DNA of the CDR3 is TGCAGTGCGGAGGGACTAGCGGGGGGGAGTGGGGAGACCCAGTACTTC. The rearrangement links TRBV20-1 to TRBJ2-5, with TRBD2 matching over 16 bases. The ends lost 6 bases at V and 5 bases at J; junction bases unmatched: 9. CDR1 and CDR2 from the germline V gene are DFQATT and SNEGSKA (reference sequence). CDR3 length: 16 amino acids.

This clonotype was seen only a few times. The gene calls are TRBV10-3 and TRBJ1-2, with D unclear. V lost 3 bases to trimming and J lost 0 bases, with 11 bases between them. This CDR3 is 15 amino acids long. Germline CDR1 and CDR2: ENHRY and SYGVKD. The DNA for the CDR3 is TGTGCCATCAGTGACTGGAATAAAGCTAACTATGGCTACACCTTC. Its translation is CAISDWNKANYGYTF.

The rearrangement links TRBV12-3 or TRBV12-4 to TRBJ2-3, with 8 bases matching TRBD2. The CDR3 sequence is 15 residues long. With V trimmed by 8 bases and J by 3 bases, 10 bases remained unmatched. Here the CDR3 reads CASLREGRGTDTQYF. The CDR3 coding sequence is TGTGCCAGCCTACGGGAGGGAAGGGGGACAGATACGCAGTATTTT.

This clonotype has only a few counts. V is TRBV29-1 and J is TRBJ1-6; D is possibly TRBD1 (6 bases). Germline V gives CDR1 SQVTM, CDR2 ANQGSEA. The CDR3 contains 13 residues. Trimming removed 7 bases from V and 13 bases from J, with 20 bases in between. CDR3 amino acids: CSAQEGRGGPLHF. CDR3 nucleotides: TGCAGCGCCCAGGAGGGTCGAGGGGGGCCCCTCCACTTT.

This clonotype was observed a single time. One end of the junction varies from germline; a read error may be responsible. The chain links TRBV5-1 to TRBJ2-5; no reliable D call. CDR1 and CDR2 (germline): SGHRS, YFSETQ. The CDR3 consists of 16 residues. CDR3 amino acids: CASSSGRIKFQETRYF. The CDR3 DNA is TGCGCCAGCAGCTCCGGACGAATCAAGTTCCAAGAGACCCGGTACTTC.

The chain employs TRBV11-2 and TRBJ2-7; possibly TRBD1 for D (6 bases). V was shortened by 1 base and J by 1 base, with 11 bases between the two germline ends. This CDR3 has 15 residues. Germline CDR1 SGHAT, CDR2 FQNNGV. The chain's CDR3 is CASSLGRGASYEQYF. The CDR3 nucleotides read TGTGCCAGCAGCTTAGGCAGGGGAGCATCCTACGAGCAGTACTTC.

The rearrangement joins TRBV20-1 to TRBJ2-3; 9 positions agree with TRBD1. J was trimmed by 5 bases and V by 0 bases; bases with no gene match: 6. The CDR3 sequence is 15 residues long. Germline assignment: CDR1 DFQATT and CDR2 SNEGSKA (reference sequence). In nucleotides, the CDR3 is TGCAGTGCTAGAGACCTACAGGGGGCAGGAGATACGCAGTATTTT. Protein product: CSARDLQGAGDTQYF.